This T cell receptor (beta chain) was sequenced during a study of blood T cell repertoires in COVID-19. Looking at the study overall: The United States, Italy and Spain supplied acute and convalescent COVID-19 samples. PBMCs, B-cell-depleted T cells, or T cells provided the cDNA or gDNA that made up the material.

The CDR3 length is 13 residues. V lost 2 bases, J lost 8 bases, and 12 bases lay in between. CDR1 is SGHDN and CDR2 is FVKESK in the germline V gene. Original processing methods: Amplification with reference gene primers provided the estimates of nucleated cell counts. Only in-frame clones appear in the TCRdb table, and some are missing; sequencing was by immunoSEQ multiplex PCR. The D gene and trimming were derived from the DNA, and the V and J assignments and clone size from that table. Of some 250,000 clones in the sample, roughly four fifths are singletons; the top ten hold about 2%. The sequencing sample was made of peripheral blood. The receptor's source is a man aged 25 to 45 who had recovered from COVID-19. This chain links TRBV14 with TRBJ1-2, with TRBD1 as a possible D gene (5 bases). Here the CDR3 reads CASSQTGPDGYTF. The CDR3 nucleotides are TGTGCCAGCAGCCAAACAGGCCCGGACGGCTACACCTTC. Variable domain in full (rest from reference TRBV14 and TRBJ1-2): EAGVTQFPSHSVIEKGQTVTLRCDPISGHDNLYWYRRVMGKEIKFLLHFVKESKQDESGMPNNRFLAERTGGTYSTLKVQPAELEDSGVYFCASSQTGPDGYTFGSGTRLTVV.